These 26 T cell receptor beta chains came from one sample sequenced in a study of OX40 agonist ivuxolimab in advanced cancers. TCRdb's table, derived via immunoSEQ multiplex PCR, lists solely in-frame clones and lacks some. Here the sample spans some 70,000 clones, around 81% being singletons. The sequencing here drew on CD4+ or CD8+ T cells sorted from blood, taken in a trial of the OX40 agonist ivuxolimab. These receptors originate from an adult with an advanced solid tumor such as melanoma, head and neck, liver or kidney cancer.

This clone turned up a few times. V is TRBV28 and J is TRBJ1-6; D is unclear. The CDR3 spans 14 residues. The germline V and J ends were trimmed by 6 bases and 13 bases, with 19 bases remaining between them. CDR1 and CDR2 (germline): MDHEN, SYDVKM. CDR3 sequence reads: CASRPMDGVSPLHF. In DNA form, the CDR3 reads TGTGCCAGCAGACCGATGGACGGCGTATCTCCCCTCCACTTT. Variable domain in full (rest from reference TRBV28 and TRBJ1-6): DVKVTQSSRYLVKRTGEKVFLECVQDMDHENMFWYRQDPGLGLRLIYFSYDVKMKEKGDIPEGYSVSREKKERFSLILESASTNQTSMYLCASRPMDGVSPLHFGNGTRLTVT.

This clone was detected only a few times. The rearrangement links TRBV5-6 to TRBJ1-5; weak D call: TRBD1 (6 bases). The CDR3 spans 14 residues. The V end lost 0 bases, the J end lost 4 bases, and 8 bases lay between the germline ends. In germline, CDR1 is SGHDT, CDR2 YYEEEE. Here the CDR3 reads CASSLGTENQPQHF. The CDR3 DNA reads TGTGCCAGCAGCTTGGGGACAGAGAATCAGCCCCAGCATTTT.

The chain recombines TRBV7-9 with TRBJ2-5; D ambiguous. V lost 10 bases, J lost 2 bases, and 11 bases lay in between. The V gene's germline CDR1 is SEHNR and CDR2 FQNEAQ (reference sequence). There are 12 residues in the CDR3. This CDR3 reads CATGSGQETQYF. The DNA for the CDR3 is TGTGCCACCGGAAGTGGGCAAGAGACCCAGTACTTC.

This chain uses TRBV9 with TRBJ2-3; D possibly corresponds to TRBD2 (5 bases). Germline CDR1 SGDLS, CDR2 YYNGEE. The CDR3 has 16 residues. V lost 0 bases and J 2 bases, leaving 13 bases between the germline ends. This CDR3 reads CASSVDEGRVTDTQYF. CDR3 nucleotides: TGTGCCAGCAGCGTAGATGAAGGGCGGGTCACAGATACGCAGTATTTT.

V is TRBV7-2 and J is TRBJ2-1, with D unresolved. V was clipped by 1 base and J by 4 bases, with 11 bases between them. The germline V gene has CDR1 SGHTA and CDR2 FQGNSA. This CDR3 is 15 amino acids long. The CDR3 is CASSLDLGFYNEQFF. CDR3 coding DNA: TGTGCCAGCAGCTTAGATCTTGGGTTTTACAATGAGCAGTTCTTC. The complete variable domain, with remaining parts taken from reference TRBV7-2 and TRBJ2-1, reads GAGVSQSPSNKVTEKGKDVELRCDPISGHTALYWYRQSLGQGLEFLIYFQGNSAPDKSGLPSDRFSAERTGGSVSTLTIQRTQQEDSAVYLCASSLDLGFYNEQFFGPGTRLTVL.

The chain is built from TRBV7-9 and TRBJ2-2; no definite D call. The germline V and J ends were trimmed by 11 bases and 2 bases, with 6 bases remaining between them. From germline, CDR1 is SEHNR and CDR2 FQNEAQ (reference sequence). The CDR3 length is 11 residues. Written as DNA, the CDR3 is TGTGCCTGGGAAAACACCGGGGAGCTGTTTTTT. Translation: CAWENTGELFF.

This chain uses TRBV6-5 with TRBJ2-7; D remains unclear. Germline V CDR1 and CDR2: MNHEY, SVGAGI. Between the trimmed V and J ends, which lost 6 bases and 2 bases, there was a span of 17 bases. The CDR3 is 15 amino acids. The CDR3 bases are TGTGCCAGCAGCGTCGACCATGGCAGCCCCTACGAGCAGTACTTC. Its protein product is CASSVDHGSPYEQYF.

The chain has TRBV7-8 and TRBJ1-3; no clear D. V shed 5 bases and J shed 0 bases, with 17 bases lying between them. Germline assignment: CDR1 SGHVS and CDR2 FQNEAQ. This CDR3 has 17 residues. CDR3 amino acids: CASSPRVTLGSGNTIYF. Written as DNA, the CDR3 is TGTGCCAGCAGCCCCCGAGTCACCTTAGGCTCTGGAAACACCATATATTTT.

The rearrangement uses TRBV30 and TRBJ1-4; D is ambiguous. The ends were cut back, 1 base at V and 4 bases at J, with 10 bases in the middle. The CDR3 is 14 amino acids. Germline V CDR1 and CDR2: GTSNPN, SVGIG (reference sequence). In nucleotides, the CDR3 is TGTGCCTGGAGTGCCCAACTGATTAATGAAAAACTGTTTTTT. Translating it yields CAWSAQLINEKLFF. The whole variable domain, filled in from reference TRBV30 and TRBJ1-4, reads SQTIHQWPATLVQPVGSPLSLECTVEGTSNPNLYWYRQAAGRGLQLLFYSVGIGQISSEVPQNLSASRPQDRQFILSSKKLLLSDSGFYLCAWSAQLINEKLFFGSGTQLSVL.

As to this clone: One junction end does not reproduce the germline sequence, and a read error may be involved. The rearrangement joins TRBV10-1 to TRBJ2-2; 8 bases match TRBD2. Germline V gene sequence: CDR1 WNHNN, CDR2 SYGVQD (reference sequence). The CDR3 sequence is 18 residues long. CDR3 amino acids: CANSDLGLAAGSTGELFF. The CDR3 nucleotides read TGCGCCAACAGTGACCTTGGACTAGCAGCGGGTAGCACCGGGGAGCTGTTTTTT.

The CDR3 DNA reads TGTGCCAGCAGCCGATCCCCAGGGGGTCTCGACTATAATTCACCCCTCCACTTT. It translates to CASSRSPGGLDYNSPLHF. The genes are TRBV7-6 and TRBJ1-6; TRBD1 matches at 7 bases. There are 18 residues in the CDR3. Germline CDR1 reads SGHVS; CDR2 reads FNYEAQ. J lost 3 bases, V lost 5 bases, and 13 bases had no gene match.

The chain uses TRBV7-2 and TRBJ2-5; D is ambiguous. The CDR3 extends over 12 amino acids. Germline V gene lookup returns CDR1 SGHTA and CDR2 FQGNSA. The V end was cut by 0 bases, the J end by 4 bases, with 3 bases between. The CDR3 loop is CASSLARETQYF. In DNA form, the CDR3 reads TGTGCCAGCAGCTTAGCTAGAGAGACCCAGTACTTC.

This clone was counted a single time. The gene calls are TRBV15 and TRBJ1-1, with D uncertain. In germline, CDR1 is LNHNV, CDR2 YYDKDF (reference sequence). CDR3 length: 11 residues. The V gene lost 4 bases and the J gene lost 7 bases, with 7 bases spanning the gap. CDR3 in amino acids: CATSNHREAFF. CDR3 in DNA: TGTGCCACCAGCAATCACCGTGAAGCTTTCTTT.

V usage is TRBV5-1 and J usage is TRBJ1-1; maybe TRBD1 (6 bases). Germline lookup yields CDR1 SGHRS and CDR2 YFSETQ. Trimming pared 7 bases from V and 2 bases from J, leaving 18 bases between. CDR3 length: 15 amino acids. CDR3 loop: CASQPGAGSNTEAFF. Written as DNA, the CDR3 is TGCGCCAGCCAGCCGGGGGCTGGTTCAAACACTGAAGCTTTCTTT.

The rearrangement links TRBV27 to TRBJ1-3; tentative D call: TRBD1 (6 bases). Germline assignment: CDR1 MNHEY and CDR2 SMNVEV (reference sequence). Trimming cost V 0 bases and J 9 bases, with 12 bases left between them. This CDR3 is built from 14 residues. The CDR3 sequence is CASSLSNRASTIYF. The CDR3 bases are TGTGCCAGCAGTTTATCGAACAGGGCGTCCACCATATATTTT.

The V call is TRBV30, the J call TRBJ1-2, with 7 bases aligning to TRBD1. The CDR3 extends over 14 amino acids. The junction had 7 bases not matched to a gene; V was cut back by 4 bases and J by 2 bases. Germline V lookup: CDR1 GTSNPN, CDR2 SVGIG (reference sequence). CDR3 sequence: CAWNRQGWNYGYTF. CDR3 DNA sequence: TGTGCCTGGAACCGACAGGGATGGAACTATGGCTACACCTTC.

The chain links TRBV6-4 to TRBJ2-2; D not resolved. This CDR3 has 14 residues. CDR1 and CDR2 from the germline V gene are MRHNA and SNTAGT. Trimming stripped 5 bases from V and 3 bases from J, with 10 bases between. CDR3: CASSQSADTGELFF. The CDR3 DNA reads as TGTGCCAGCAGTCAATCTGCGGACACCGGGGAGCTGTTTTTT.

The sample holds a few counts of this clone. This rearrangement joins TRBV7-2 to TRBJ1-2; 8 nucleotides match TRBD1. V lost 5 bases, J lost 8 bases, and 10 bases stayed unmatched. The CDR3 totals 14 residues. Germline V gene data show CDR1 as SGHTA and CDR2 as FQGNSA. The CDR3 region is CASSPRQGRVGYTF. For the CDR3, the DNA is TGTGCCAGCAGCCCGCGACAGGGGCGAGTCGGCTACACCTTC.

The chain couples TRBV11-2 to TRBJ1-1; D remains ambiguous. V was clipped by 5 bases and J by 0 bases, with 13 bases between them. The CDR3 is made up of 15 amino acids. The germline CDR1 and CDR2 sequences are SGHAT and FQNNGV. The CDR3 loop reads CASSVGVLVNTEAFF. The CDR3 DNA reads TGTGCCAGCAGCGTTGGGGTCCTGGTGAACACTGAAGCTTTCTTT.

This sequence joins TRBV5-4 and TRBJ2-5; 9 nucleotides agree with TRBD1. Germline lookup yields CDR1 SGHNT and CDR2 YYREEE (reference sequence). The CDR3 consists of 14 residues. V dropped 5 bases and J dropped 5; count of bases not matched to a gene: 7. The CDR3 here is CASRGDRVMETQYF. The CDR3 bases are TGTGCCAGCAGGGGGGACAGGGTGATGGAGACCCAGTACTTC. The full variable domain, its missing parts supplied by reference TRBV5-4 and TRBJ2-5, is ETGVTQSPTHLIKTRGQQVTLRCSSQSGHNTVSWYQQALGQGPQFIFQYYREEENGRGNFPPRFSGLQFPNYSSELNVNALELDDSALYLCASRGDRVMETQYFGPGTRLLVL.

The rearrangement uses TRBV27 and TRBJ2-3; D gene uncertain. The CDR3 totals 13 residues. In germline, CDR1 is MNHEY, CDR2 SMNVEV (reference sequence). V lost 6 bases and J 6 bases, leaving 13 bases between the germline ends. The CDR3 loop reads CASSYGPGDTQYF. The CDR3 coding sequence is TGTGCCAGCAGCTACGGTCCTGGGGATACGCAGTATTTT.

This clone was seen a handful of times. The chain is built from TRBV18 and TRBJ2-1, with TRBD1 as a possible D gene (6 bases). CDR3 length equals 13 residues. Between the trimmed V and J ends, which lost 4 bases and 4 bases, there was a span of 8 bases. Germline loops: CDR1 KGHSH, CDR2 LQKENI. The CDR3 reads CASSQDRYNEQFF. In nucleotides, the CDR3 is TGTGCCAGCTCACAAGACAGGTACAATGAGCAGTTCTTC.

In nucleotides, the CDR3 is TGCGCCAGCAGTGATAATTGGGATTTCGATTCACCCCTCCACTTT. Translating it yields CASSDNWDFDSPLHF. The chain employs TRBV10-2 and TRBJ1-6; D gene ambiguous. This CDR3 region has 15 residues. Trimming shortened V by 3 bases and J by 8 bases, and 14 bases separated the two germline ends. Germline V gene data show CDR1 as WSHSY and CDR2 as SAAADI.

The chain is built from TRBV7-2 and TRBJ2-3; D not resolved. V was shortened by 1 base and J by 4 bases, with 12 bases between the two germline ends. The CDR3 consists of 15 residues. The germline V gene has CDR1 SGHTA and CDR2 FQGNSA. This chain's CDR3 is CASSLVRYGPDTQYF. The CDR3 nucleotides are TGTGCCAGCAGCTTAGTTAGATATGGGCCAGATACGCAGTATTTT. Together with reference TRBV7-2 and TRBJ2-3, the CDR3 gives the full variable domain: GAGVSQSPSNKVTEKGKDVELRCDPISGHTALYWYRQSLGQGLEFLIYFQGNSAPDKSGLPSDRFSAERTGGSVSTLTIQRTQQEDSAVYLCASSLVRYGPDTQYFGPGTRLTVL.

This clone was found once. The chain carries TRBV28 and TRBJ2-5; the match to TRBD2 covers 8 bases. The CDR3 runs to 15 residues. Germline assignment: CDR1 MDHEN and CDR2 SYDVKM. J was trimmed by 5 bases and V by 3 bases; bases with no gene match: 8. CDR3 region: CASSFVSGAPETQYF. The CDR3 DNA reads TGTGCCAGCAGTTTCGTTAGCGGGGCCCCCGAGACCCAGTACTTC.

The chain couples TRBV5-6 to TRBJ1-2; 9 bases fit TRBD1. Germline assignment: CDR1 SGHDT and CDR2 YYEEEE. This CDR3 region has 15 residues. After removal of 6 bases from V and 7 bases from J, the junction contained 13 bases not matched to a gene. The chain's CDR3 is CASIPAGTGWAGYTF. The CDR3, as DNA: TGTGCCAGCATACCGGCTGGGACAGGGTGGGCTGGCTACACCTTC.